Listed here are 20 T cell receptor beta chains from one sample, sequenced in a study of cytomegalovirus exposure and HLA in healthy donors. Use of 60 Vbeta and 13 Jbeta primers characterized the PCR. TCRdb's table, derived via immunoSEQ multiplex PCR, lists solely in-frame clones and lacks some. This repertoire shows 120,000 to 150,000 clones, roughly 80% found once; its top ten account for almost 7%. Input material: PBMCs. These receptors all come from a man aged 35-49 years in good health and CMV-seropositive.

Only one count was recorded for this clone. The rearrangement links TRBV5-4 to TRBJ2-1; a possible D gene is TRBD1 (6 bases). From germline, CDR1 is SGHNT and CDR2 YYREEE (reference sequence). CDR3 length: 16 residues. The germline V and J ends were trimmed by 0 bases and 7 bases, with 17 bases remaining between them. CDR3 in amino acids: CASSLDLQGPSNEQFF. Here the CDR3 DNA reads TGTGCCAGCAGCTTGGACCTACAGGGACCGTCAAATGAGCAGTTCTTC.

The gene calls are TRBV5-8 and TRBJ1-5, with D unresolved. Trimming shortened V by 4 bases and J by 4 bases, and 15 bases separated the two germline ends. Germline CDR1 and CDR2: SGHTS and YDEGEE. The CDR3 extends over 15 amino acids. CDR3 in amino acids: CASSRGRQDNQPQHF. In nucleotides, the CDR3 is TGTGCCAGCAGCCGGGGAAGGCAGGATAATCAGCCCCAGCATTTT. The complete variable domain, with remaining parts taken from reference TRBV5-8 and TRBJ1-5, reads EAGVTQSPTHLIKTRGQQATLRCSPISGHTSVYWYQQALGLGLQFLLWYDEGEERNRGNFPPRFSGRQFPNYSSELNVNALELEDSALYLCASSRGRQDNQPQHFGDGTRLSIL.

This clone was recorded a few times. J is TRBJ2-4 and V is TRBV10-1, with D hard to call. CDR1 and CDR2 (germline): WNHNN, SYGVQD (reference sequence). This CDR3 comprises 15 residues. V was pared by 7 bases and J by 1 base, with 14 bases between. CDR3 amino acids: CASKRVLFAKNIQYF. CDR3 bases: TGCGCCAGCAAAAGAGTACTGTTCGCCAAAAACATTCAGTACTTC.

The rearrangement links TRBV2 to TRBJ1-2; D uncertain. Germline-derived CDR1 and CDR2 are SNHLY and FYNNEI. The CDR3 totals 12 residues. Trimming removed 2 bases at V and 8 bases at J, with 9 bases between. The CDR3 loop is CASSEFVSGYTF. The CDR3 nucleotides read TGTGCCAGCAGTGAATTTGTCTCGGGCTACACCTTC.

The chain is built from TRBV6-1 and TRBJ2-2; 9 nucleotides line up with TRBD1. The CDR3 length is 14 residues. Germline CDR1 and CDR2: MNHNS and SASEGT. Trimming cost V 6 bases and J 1 base; bases outside gene matches: 0. CDR3 bases: TGTGCCAGCAGGGACAGGGGGAACACCGGGGAGCTGTTTTTT. It encodes CASRDRGNTGELFF.

Of note for this clone: This sample also contains other DNA sequences that code for the same CDR3. The J gene is TRBJ1-1, the V gene TRBV6-5; D remains unclear. Trimming took 0 bases from V and 0 from J, leaving 8 bases between them. The CDR3 totals 15 residues. Germline lookup yields CDR1 MNHEY and CDR2 SVGAGI. The CDR3 nucleotides are TGTGCCAGCAGTTACTCGATACAGTTGAACACTGAAGCTTTCTTT. It specifies CASSYSIQLNTEAFF.

The V call is TRBV10-3, the J call TRBJ2-7; D uncertain. Between the trimmed V and J ends, which lost 3 bases and 5 bases, there was a span of 8 bases. CDR1 and CDR2 from the germline V gene are ENHRY and SYGVKD. The CDR3 sequence is 12 residues long. The CDR3 loop is CAISDRQDEQYF. Written as DNA, the CDR3 is TGTGCCATCAGTGATAGGCAGGACGAGCAGTACTTC.

The CDR3 nucleotides are TGTGCCAGCAGCCCTTTCACAGGGGCCCCTAACTATGGCTACACCTTC. Protein product: CASSPFTGAPNYGYTF. The chain carries TRBV27 and TRBJ1-2, with 7 bases identical to TRBD1. This CDR3 has 16 amino acids. Germline CDR1 reads MNHEY; CDR2 reads SMNVEV (reference sequence). V lost 6 bases, J lost 0 bases, and 10 bases stayed unmatched.

The rearrangement joins TRBV5-6 to TRBJ2-2; D not resolved. With 0 bases removed from V and 0 bases from J, the gap between germline ends came to 3 bases. Germline V gene lookup returns CDR1 SGHDT and CDR2 YYEEEE. The CDR3 spans 14 residues. CDR3 region: CASSLVTNTGELFF. In DNA, the CDR3 is TGTGCCAGCAGCTTGGTAACGAACACCGGGGAGCTGTTTTTT.

The chain couples TRBV29-1 to TRBJ2-1; the match to TRBD1 covers 8 bases. The V segment lost 6 bases and the J segment 9 bases; nucleotides outside the gene matches: 7. The germline V gene encodes CDR1 SQVTM and CDR2 ANQGSEA. The CDR3 spans 12 residues. CDR3: CSVGPGGGEQFF. The CDR3 nucleotides are TGCAGCGTCGGGCCAGGGGGCGGTGAGCAGTTCTTC.

The gene calls are TRBV10-3 and TRBJ2-3, with D perhaps TRBD1 (6 bases). Looked up from germline, CDR1 is ENHRY and CDR2 is SYGVKD. The CDR3 contains 16 residues. V was trimmed by 3 bases and J by 0 bases, leaving 13 bases between them. CDR3 protein: CAISDGTYTSTDTQYF. The DNA for the CDR3 is TGTGCCATCAGTGATGGGACATATACTAGCACAGATACGCAGTATTTT.

The CDR3 DNA reads TGTGCCAGCAGCTCCACAGGGAGAAACTCCTACAATGAGCAGTTCTTC. Translated, it gives CASSSTGRNSYNEQFF. The chain uses TRBV7-2 and TRBJ2-1; possibly TRBD1 for D (6 bases). Trimming cost V 4 bases and J 0 bases, with 13 bases left between them. Germline values: CDR1 SGHTA, CDR2 FQGNSA. The CDR3 length is 16 residues.

The chain is built from TRBV11-3 and TRBJ2-3, with a weak D call TRBD2 (5 bases). Trimming removed 0 bases at V and 2 bases at J, with 12 bases between. The CDR3 runs to 16 residues. CDR1 SGHNT and CDR2 YENEEA come from the germline V gene. The CDR3: CASSLDGSGLTDTQYF. The CDR3 bases are TGTGCCAGCAGCTTAGACGGGTCAGGACTCACAGATACGCAGTATTTT.

The chain carries TRBV11-2 and TRBJ2-6; a weak D match, TRBD1 (6 bases). The CDR3 is made up of 17 amino acids. Germline V gives CDR1 SGHAT, CDR2 FQNNGV. Trimming stripped 8 bases from V and 0 bases from J, with 17 bases between. The CDR3 nucleotides read TGTGCCAGCGGCCCTGGACAGTTTCACTCTGGGGCCAACGTCCTGACTTTC. Translated, it gives CASGPGQFHSGANVLTF.

The chain carries TRBV14 and TRBJ1-1; perhaps TRBD1 as D (5 bases). Trimming removed 0 bases at V and 5 bases at J, with 22 bases between. The CDR3 extends over 18 amino acids. The V gene's germline CDR1 is SGHDN and CDR2 FVKESK. The CDR3 nucleotides are TGTGCCAGCAGCCAAGATCTTTCGGGGGTGAGAATTAAGACTGAAGCTTTCTTT. Its translation: CASSQDLSGVRIKTEAFF.

This clone was picked up a small number of times. The rearrangement joins TRBV6-6 to TRBJ1-5; D ambiguous. Germline CDR1 is MNHNY and CDR2 is SVGAGI (reference sequence). The V and J ends lost 5 bases and 1 base respectively, with 6 bases between them. The CDR3 runs 13 residues. DNA of the CDR3: TGTGCCAGCAGTCTCTCCAGCAATCAGCCCCAGCATTTT. Translated: CASSLSSNQPQHF.

The chain couples TRBV6-5 to TRBJ1-1; 8 positions agree with TRBD1. This CDR3 spans 15 amino acids. CDR1 is MNHEY, CDR2 SVGAGI, per germline. J gave up 4 bases and V 3 bases, and 7 bases lay outside the gene matches. CDR3 sequence: CASSYSYRGSTEAFF. For the CDR3, the DNA is TGTGCCAGCAGTTATTCCTACAGGGGGAGCACTGAAGCTTTCTTT.

V and J are TRBV7-9 and TRBJ2-2; tentatively, D is TRBD2 (7 bases). Trimming pared 5 bases from V and 0 bases from J, leaving 10 bases between. Germline V gene data show CDR1 as SEHNR and CDR2 as FQNEAQ (reference sequence). This CDR3 region has 15 residues. CDR3 sequence: CASSPGGSNTGELFF. For the CDR3, the DNA is TGTGCCAGCAGCCCGGGGGGCTCGAACACCGGGGAGCTGTTTTTT.

This sequence joins TRBV27 and TRBJ2-7; D possibly corresponds to TRBD1 (6 bases). Germline V gives CDR1 MNHEY, CDR2 SMNVEV (reference sequence). Trimming took 1 base from V and 2 from J, leaving 12 bases between them. This CDR3 region has 15 residues. In nucleotides, the CDR3 is TGTGCCAGCAGTTTATTCAGGGGAAGGCCCTACGAGCAGTACTTC. Amino acid sequence: CASSLFRGRPYEQYF.

The rearrangement links TRBV6-5 to TRBJ2-7, with 9 bases matching TRBD1. Germline lookup yields CDR1 MNHEY and CDR2 SVGAGI. The CDR3 is made up of 12 amino acids. Unmatched junction bases numbered 9, after V lost 7 bases and J lost 11 bases. CDR3 in amino acids: CASKPDRGPEYF. DNA of the CDR3: TGTGCCAGCAAACCGGACAGGGGTCCAGAGTACTTC.